The rows below give T cell receptor beta chains drawn from one sample of a study of neurological immune-mediated disorders. Each CDR3 protein gets one entry after TCRdb re-called the 5' RACE reads with MiXCR. The data hold tens of thousands of distinct CDR3 sequences, with about 4% observed a single time. Specimen: CD4+ T cells from blood. These receptors came from a woman in her thirties or forties with multiple sclerosis. Each CDR3 is given with its conserved first and last residue. Each record gives: clone size, D gene, J gene, CDR3 length, V gene, CDR3 protein, CDR3 DNA. A D gene is named only where the DNA matches it firmly. Size is stated for part of the rows, as once, few or many counts, or as a class when the clone is expanded.

>many|.|TRBJ2-7|15|TRBV15
CATSRDPVSSYEQYF
TGTGCCACCAGCAGAGATCCAGTGAGCTCCTACGAGCAGTACTTC
>.|TRBD1|TRBJ1-5|15|TRBV19
CASTDRVGSNQPQHF
TGTGCCAGTACTGACAGGGTCGGGAGCAATCAGCCCCAGCATTTT
>many|.|TRBJ2-2|16|TRBV7-8
CASSLWLQGETGELFF
TGTGCCAGCAGCTTATGGCTACAGGGAGAGACCGGGGAGCTGTTTTTT
>many|.|TRBJ2-2|14|TRBV5-1
CASSLDPGTGELFF
TGCGCCAGCAGCTTGGACCCGGGCACCGGGGAGCTGTTTTTT
>many|TRBD1|TRBJ2-2|17|TRBV5-1
CASSLRRTGSNTGELFF
TGCGCCAGCAGCTTGAGACGGACAGGGTCGAACACCGGGGAGCTGTTTTTT
>.|.|TRBJ1-5|15|TRBV6-1
CASSILSRGGQPQHF
TGTGCCAGCAGTATACTATCGAGGGGGGGGCAGCCCCAGCATTTT
>many|.|TRBJ1-5|13|TRBV5-1
CASRLTVNQPQHF
TGCGCCAGCAGACTGACAGTAAATCAGCCCCAGCATTTT
>many|.|TRBJ1-4|15|TRBV5-1
CASSSDGATNEKLFF
TGCGCCAGCAGCTCGGACGGCGCAACTAATGAAAAACTGTTTTTT
>many|.|TRBJ2-1|14|TRBV5-1
CASSLRQVGNEQFF
TGCGCCAGCAGCTTACGCCAGGTCGGCAATGAGCAGTTCTTC
>many|.|TRBJ2-2|15|TRBV5-5
CASSLNDFFTGELFF
TGTGCCAGCAGCTTGAACGATTTCTTCACCGGGGAGCTGTTTTTT
>few|.|TRBJ1-1|13|TRBV18
CASSPMQNTEAFF
TGTGCCAGCTCACCAATGCAGAACACTGAAGCTTTCTTT
>many|.|TRBJ2-7|12|TRBV29-1
CSIRPGGNEQYF
TGCAGCATTCGGCCCGGGGGTAACGAGCAGTACTTC
>many|.|TRBJ1-4|14|TRBV6-5
CASSRERFDEKLFF
TGTGCCAGCAGCCGAGAGAGGTTCGATGAAAAACTGTTTTTT
>many|TRBD1|TRBJ2-2|15|TRBV5-1
CASSLQGATVGELFF
TGCGCCAGCAGCTTGCAGGGGGCTACGGTCGGGGAGCTGTTTTTT
>many|.|TRBJ2-3|17|TRBV5-1
CASSTTPGLLSTDTQYF
TGCGCCAGCAGCACAACTCCGGGACTCCTTAGCACAGATACGCAGTATTTT